Below are 29 T cell receptor beta chains sequenced from a single sample in a study of cytomegalovirus exposure and HLA in healthy donors. The study ran its PCR with 60 Vbeta and 13 Jbeta primers. Assay: immunoSEQ multiplex PCR; the TCRdb copy retains only in-frame clones and omits some. The profile covers about 160,000 clones, with approximately 80% appearing a single time and about 9.9% taken by the ten largest. The sample consisted of PBMCs. The receptors derive from a man between 18 and 29 years old in good health and CMV-seropositive.

The V gene is TRBV5-8, the J gene TRBJ2-1, with D perhaps matching TRBD1 (6 bases). With 2 bases removed from V and 5 bases from J, the gap between germline ends came to 11 bases. The CDR3 is made up of 14 amino acids. Germline V gene data show CDR1 as SGHTS and CDR2 as YDEGEE. The CDR3 sequence: CASSLQGTDNEQFF. The CDR3, as DNA: TGTGCCAGCAGCTTACAGGGTACGGACAATGAGCAGTTCTTC. The variable domain in full, completed from reference TRBV5-8 and TRBJ2-1, reads EAGVTQSPTHLIKTRGQQATLRCSPISGHTSVYWYQQALGLGLQFLLWYDEGEERNRGNFPPRFSGRQFPNYSSELNVNALELEDSALYLCASSLQGTDNEQFFGPGTRLTVL.

This chain connects TRBV5-6 to TRBJ2-7, with 10 bases matching TRBD2. Germline loops: CDR1 SGHDT, CDR2 YYEEEE. With 4 bases clipped from V and 0 bases from J, the junction kept 4 bases outside the gene matches. The CDR3 is 15 amino acids. DNA of the CDR3: TGTGCCAGCAGCGTTAGCGGGAGGCCCTCCTACGAGCAGTACTTC. It translates to CASSVSGRPSYEQYF.

Comment on this clone: The junction departs from germline at one end; a sequencing error may be responsible. The J gene is TRBJ2-1, the V gene TRBV15, with TRBD2 matching 9 bases. From germline, CDR1 is LNHNV and CDR2 YYDKDF (reference sequence). This CDR3 spans 13 amino acids. CDR3 region: CATSERRLAAWIF. The CDR3 DNA follows: TGTGCCACCAGCGAAAGGAGACTAGCGGCTTGGATCTTC. Based on the CDR3 plus reference TRBV15 and TRBJ2-1, the full variable domain is DAMVIQNPRYQVTQFGKPVTLSCSQTLNHNVMYWYQQKSSQAPKLLFHYYDKDFNNEADTPDNFQSRRPNTSFCFLDIRSPGLGDTAMYLCATSERRLAAWIFGPGTRLTVL.

This sequence joins TRBV2 and TRBJ1-1; D is possibly TRBD1 (6 bases). Germline V gene sequence: CDR1 SNHLY, CDR2 FYNNEI. This CDR3 has 18 amino acids. V was trimmed by 0 bases and J by 4 bases, leaving 21 bases between them. In nucleotides, the CDR3 is TGTGCCAGCAGTGAAGCGGGTCCTGGGAGGGTACAGGGCACTGAAGCTTTCTTT. This sequence encodes CASSEAGPGRVQGTEAFF.

This clone was seen a single time. This specimen includes other DNA sequences encoding the same CDR3. The genes are TRBV9 and TRBJ2-5; no firm D call. V was pared by 2 bases and J by 0 bases, with 8 bases between. The CDR3 length is 14 residues. In germline, CDR1 is SGDLS, CDR2 YYNGEE. CDR3 region: CASSVLPDQETQYF. For the CDR3, the DNA is TGTGCCAGCAGCGTCTTACCAGACCAAGAGACCCAGTACTTC.

The chain joins TRBV27 to TRBJ2-3, with TRBD2 matching 10 bases. Germline V gives CDR1 MNHEY, CDR2 SMNVEV (reference sequence). This CDR3 spans 18 amino acids. J was trimmed by 2 bases and V by 1 base; bases with no gene match: 9. The CDR3 DNA is TGTGCCAGCAGTTTATGGGTGGTAGGGACTAGCGTCACAGATACGCAGTATTTT. Its translation is CASSLWVVGTSVTDTQYF.

CDR3 in DNA: TGTGCCAGCAGCCCTAACATGCGCGGGGCCCTCCACTTT. Translated: CASSPNMRGALHF. The genes are TRBV6-5 and TRBJ1-6; D is ambiguous. V lost 6 bases and J 14 bases, leaving 17 bases between the germline ends. Germline-derived CDR1 and CDR2 are MNHEY and SVGAGI. The CDR3 spans 13 residues.

This clone showed up just once. The genes are TRBV5-5 and TRBJ2-5, with 9 bases matching TRBD1. Trimming cost V 4 bases and J 5 bases; bases outside gene matches: 9. The CDR3 consists of 15 residues. Germline V CDR1 and CDR2: SGHKS, YYEKEE (reference sequence). CDR3 in DNA: TGTGCCAGCAGCCGACAGGGGGAGGCTGGCGAGACCCAGTACTTC. Translating gives CASSRQGEAGETQYF.

This chain joins TRBV21-1 and TRBJ2-7; TRBD2, as called in the table, went unchecked against the DNA. TRBV21-1 is assigned pseudogene status. This CDR3 has 17 amino acids. The CDR3 sequence is CASSKEEPGEPTYEQYF. DNA of the CDR3: TGTGCCAGCAGCAAAGAAGAACCGGGGGAACCAACCTACGAGCAGTACTTC.

The V and J genes are TRBV7-3 and TRBJ2-6, with unresolved D. Germline CDR1 and CDR2: SGHTA and FQGTGA. CDR3 length equals 16 residues. The V and J ends lost 0 bases and 0 bases respectively, with 6 bases between them. CDR3 bases: TGTGCCAGCAGCTTAACGGGCAACTCTGGGGCCAACGTCCTGACTTTC. Amino acids: CASSLTGNSGANVLTF.

The V call is TRBV25-1, the J call TRBJ2-3; TRBD2 agrees at 7 bases. Germline CDR1 MGHDK, CDR2 SYGVNS. V lost 3 bases, J lost 0 bases, and 12 bases stayed unmatched. CDR3 size: 18 residues. Here the CDR3 reads CASSDPRASGDSTDTQYF. Written as DNA, the CDR3 is TGTGCCAGCAGTGACCCTCGGGCTAGCGGAGATAGCACAGATACGCAGTATTTT.

About this clone itself: Compared with germline, one end of the junction differs, possibly owing to a read error. The chain recombines TRBV4-1 with TRBJ2-7; 7 bases map to TRBD1. CDR3 length: 16 amino acids. Per germline, CDR1 MGHRA and CDR2 YSYEKL. The CDR3 bases are TGCGCCAGCAGCCATGAGTATGGACAGGTGAACTACGAGCAATACTTC. Protein sequence: CASSHEYGQVNYEQYF.

The V and J genes are TRBV28 and TRBJ1-5, with 7 positions matching TRBD1. Germline CDR1 reads MDHEN; CDR2 reads SYDVKM. Losses at the gene ends were 5 bases for V and 3 bases for J; bases not matched to a gene: 7. The CDR3 runs 15 residues. The CDR3 coding sequence is TGTGCCAGCAGTCTCGACAGGGTCACCAATCAGCCCCAGCATTTT. It codes for CASSLDRVTNQPQHF.

The rearrangement links TRBV9 to TRBJ2-2; 9 bases map to TRBD2. After removal of 0 bases from V and 5 bases from J, the junction contained 5 bases not matched to a gene. From germline, CDR1 is SGDLS and CDR2 YYNGEE. This CDR3 spans 16 amino acids. CDR3 protein: CASSVGGGAYTGELFF. The CDR3 DNA reads TGTGCCAGCAGCGTAGGCGGGGGGGCGTATACCGGGGAGCTGTTTTTT.

V is TRBV5-5 and J is TRBJ2-7, with 8 bases that match TRBD1. V gave up 3 bases and J gave up 5 bases; unmatched junction bases: 1. This CDR3 is 12 amino acids long. Germline CDR1 and CDR2: SGHKS and YYEKEE (reference sequence). The CDR3 coding sequence is TGTGCCAGCAGCTGGACAGGGAACGAGCAGTACTTC. Translating it yields CASSWTGNEQYF.

This clone was picked up a small number of times. DNA for the CDR3: TGTGCCTGGAGTACAGGGAACGAGCAGTTCTTC. Its translation: CAWSTGNEQFF. This sequence joins TRBV30 and TRBJ2-1, with TRBD1 as a possible D gene (6 bases). CDR3 length: 11 residues. The germline V gene encodes CDR1 GTSNPN and CDR2 SVGIG (reference sequence). Trimming cost V 2 bases and J 10 bases, with 9 bases left between them. Full variable domain (missing parts from reference TRBV30 and TRBJ2-1): SQTIHQWPATLVQPVGSPLSLECTVEGTSNPNLYWYRQAAGRGLQLLFYSVGIGQISSEVPQNLSASRPQDRQFILSSKKLLLSDSGFYLCAWSTGNEQFFGPGTRLTVL.

The gene calls are TRBV19 and TRBJ1-1, with D unclear. The CDR3 spans 14 residues. Trimming took 7 bases from V and 1 from J, leaving 13 bases between them. Germline CDR1 LNHDA, CDR2 SQIVND (reference sequence). The CDR3 nucleotides are TGTGCCAGTACCACCTTGGAGCCGAACACTGAAGCTTTCTTT. It codes for CASTTLEPNTEAFF. Combining the CDR3 with reference TRBV19 and TRBJ1-1 gives the whole variable domain DGGITQSPKYLFRKEGQNVTLSCEQNLNHDAMYWYRQDPGQGLRLIYYSQIVNDFQKGDIAEGYSVSREKKESFPLTVTSAQKNPTAFYLCASTTLEPNTEAFFGQGTRLTVV.

In DNA form, the CDR3 reads TGTGCCAGCAGCTTATTGGGGAAGGGGGAAAAACTGTTTTTT. Translating gives CASSLLGKGEKLFF. The chain joins TRBV7-8 to TRBJ1-4; a possible D gene is TRBD1 (5 bases). The ends were cut back, 2 bases at V and 8 bases at J, with 12 bases in the middle. Germline-derived CDR1 and CDR2 are SGHVS and FQNEAQ. The CDR3 has 14 amino acids.

The chain recombines TRBV29-1 with TRBJ2-2, with D tentatively TRBD2 (5 bases). V gave up 3 bases and J gave up 4 bases, with 12 bases separating them. The CDR3 has 14 amino acids. Germline assignment: CDR1 SQVTM and CDR2 ANQGSEA. This CDR3 is CSVERTRATGELFF. CDR3 sequence (DNA): TGCAGCGTTGAGAGAACTAGGGCCACCGGGGAGCTGTTTTTT.

The chain carries TRBV9 and TRBJ2-2; a weak D match, TRBD1 (5 bases). CDR1 and CDR2 from the germline V gene are SGDLS and YYNGEE. The CDR3 length is 16 residues. Trimming took 2 bases from V and 8 from J, leaving 19 bases between them. In DNA, the CDR3 is TGTGCCAGCAGCGTCTTCGCCAGGGAAAGTCGGGGGGAGCTGTTTTTT. It yields the protein CASSVFARESRGELFF.

V usage is TRBV7-2 and J usage is TRBJ1-2; TRBD1 agrees at 7 bases. The trim removed 7 bases at V and 3 bases at J, leaving 14 bases unmatched. This CDR3 is built from 16 residues. The germline V gene has CDR1 SGHTA and CDR2 FQGNSA. CDR3 in amino acids: CASTRLGEGAYYGYTF. Written as DNA, the CDR3 is TGTGCCAGCACCCGCCTTGGCGAGGGGGCCTACTATGGCTACACCTTC. The entire variable domain, with the rest obtained from reference TRBV7-2 and TRBJ1-2, is as follows: GAGVSQSPSNKVTEKGKDVELRCDPISGHTALYWYRQSLGQGLEFLIYFQGNSAPDKSGLPSDRFSAERTGGSVSTLTIQRTQQEDSAVYLCASTRLGEGAYYGYTFGSGTRLTVV.

V gene TRBV29-1 combines with J gene TRBJ1-1, with unresolved D. This CDR3 spans 12 amino acids. V shed 3 bases and J shed 0 bases, with 5 bases lying between them. Germline V lookup: CDR1 SQVTM, CDR2 ANQGSEA. CDR3 sequence (DNA): TGCAGCGTTGACGCGTTGAACACTGAAGCTTTCTTT. As protein: CSVDALNTEAFF.

This clone is a singleton in its sample. This chain connects TRBV4-3 to TRBJ2-1; D unresolved. Germline-derived CDR1 and CDR2 are LGHNA and YSLEER. There are 21 residues in the CDR3. V was cut by 2 bases and J by 6 bases, with 32 bases left in between. The DNA of the CDR3 is TGCGCCAGCAGCCAATCTACGCGGCTCCCCCCTGTAAAGACTGGTTCCAATGAGCAGTTCTTC. It encodes CASSQSTRLPPVKTGSNEQFF.

V usage is TRBV7-9 and J usage is TRBJ1-1; a possible D gene is TRBD1 (5 bases). The CDR3 runs to 14 residues. The germline CDR1 and CDR2 sequences are SEHNR and FQNEAQ (reference sequence). Deletions cut 2 bases from V and 5 bases from J, with 12 bases between. The CDR3 reads CASSLISGWTEAFF. In DNA, the CDR3 is TGTGCCAGCAGCTTAATATCAGGGTGGACTGAAGCTTTCTTT. The full variable domain, with the rest looked up from reference TRBV7-9 and TRBJ1-1, is DTGVSQNPRHKITKRGQNVTFRCDPISEHNRLYWYRQTLGQGPEFLTYFQNEAQLEKSRLLSDRFSAERPKGSFSTLEIQRTEQGDSAMYLCASSLISGWTEAFFGQGTRLTVV.

Written as DNA, the CDR3 is TGTGCCAGCAGGACCGACAGGGGAGGCTACGAGCAGTACTTC. Its protein product is CASRTDRGGYEQYF. This chain joins TRBV21-1 and TRBJ2-7; the table's D call, TRBD1, has no DNA check behind it. TRBV21-1 is noted as a pseudogene. This CDR3 is built from 14 residues.

This chain links TRBV9 with TRBJ1-2, with 9 nucleotides matching TRBD1. This CDR3 region has 15 residues. The J segment lost 8 bases and the V segment lost 3 bases, leaving 11 bases of the junction unmatched. From germline, CDR1 is SGDLS and CDR2 YYNGEE. The CDR3 DNA is TGTGCCAGCAGCGCCAGGACAGGGGTCGAGGGGGGCTACACCTTC. It codes for CASSARTGVEGGYTF.

The chain employs TRBV19 and TRBJ2-5; 8 positions match TRBD2. V was clipped by 1 base and J by 2 bases; unmatched bases: 6. Germline loops: CDR1 LNHDA, CDR2 SQIVND (reference sequence). The CDR3 is made up of 16 amino acids. CDR3 sequence reads: CASSIARGGLQETQYF. The CDR3 nucleotides read TGTGCCAGTAGTATAGCACGGGGGGGACTGCAAGAGACCCAGTACTTC.

The chain couples TRBV2 to TRBJ1-2; D is ambiguous. CDR1 and CDR2 (germline): SNHLY, FYNNEI. CDR3 length equals 16 residues. V was shortened by 5 bases and J by 1 base, with 17 bases between the two germline ends. In nucleotides, the CDR3 is TGTGCCAGCAGTCTTGACATAATCGAACTTAACTATGGCTACACCTTC. Protein: CASSLDIIELNYGYTF.

This chain uses TRBV10-3 with TRBJ2-7; 10 nucleotides agree with TRBD2. V trimming: 6 bases; J trimming: 3 bases; junction bases outside the gene matches: 5. Per the germline V gene, CDR1 is ENHRY and CDR2 is SYGVKD. The CDR3 sequence is 14 residues long. The CDR3 here is CAIRPGTSDYEQYF. The CDR3 DNA reads as TGTGCCATCAGACCCGGGACTAGCGACTACGAGCAGTACTTC.